The sequence of this T cell receptor beta chain was determined in a study of OX40 agonist ivuxolimab in advanced cancers. Study-wide context: The drug used for patients, ivuxolimab, was an agonistic anti-OX40 (CD134) antibody. Every 2 weeks, ivuxolimab was infused into the patients intravenously at between 0.01 and 10 mg/kg. Patients undergoing dose escalation presented with hepatocellular carcinoma, melanoma, renal cell or head and neck cancer. One patient with hepatocellular carcinoma and two with cutaneous melanoma, three in all, had partial responses.

The ends lost 4 bases at V and 5 bases at J; junction bases unmatched: 9. There are 14 residues in the CDR3. Germline CDR1 and CDR2: GTSNPN and SVGIG (reference sequence). This clone showed up just once. Only in-frame clones appear in the TCRdb table, and some are missing; sequencing was by immunoSEQ multiplex PCR. The sample carries about 79,000 clones, approximately 80% recorded once. The chain employs TRBV30 and TRBJ2-7; 9 nucleotides align to TRBD1. Specimen: CD4+ or CD8+ T cells sorted from blood, collected in a trial of the OX40 agonist ivuxolimab. The sequence derives from an adult with an advanced solid tumor such as melanoma, head and neck, liver or kidney cancer. The CDR3 region has the DNA TGTGCCTGGAACCCAACAGGGGGCCAAGACGAGCAGTACTTC. Amino acid sequence: CAWNPTGGQDEQYF.